The T cell receptor beta chain described here comes from a study of tumor-infiltrating lymphocytes in primary liver carcinoma. Study at large: The patients had histopathologically diagnosed primary liver carcinoma, and their disease was treated by surgical resection. Staging placed the tumors at T1-T3 N0M0, and they measured about 4.2 to 10 cm across. Roughly 3.5 to 7.13 million productive TCRbeta reads came from each sample, comparable across tissue types.

Germline DNA was extracted alongside blood RNA, which was obtained from unsorted whole blood. Germline CDR1 reads SEHNR; CDR2 reads FQNEAQ (reference sequence). J was trimmed by 7 bases and V by 7 bases; bases with no gene match: 11. This CDR3 is built from 16 residues. Concerning this clonotype: Given a much more abundant clone one base away, this may be a read error.

Starting from approximately 470 ng of total RNA, TCR beta cDNA was produced with a primer in the constant region. For TCR beta, libraries were produced by three nested multiplex PCR rounds using slightly modified ARM-PCR. It was with TRBV1-TRBV30 forward primers and a C-beta reverse primer that the first two PCR rounds were run, at 10 cycles each. One entry per CDR3 protein, called by TCRdb with MiXCR from the multiplex PCR reads. The top ten hold about 8.4% of the sample, which has 250,000 to 400,000 distinct CDR3 sequences, 50% to 70% seen once. This TCR was sampled from a middle-aged man with primary liver carcinoma and hepatitis B virus infection. What was sequenced was peripheral blood. The genes are TRBV7-9 and TRBJ1-6; 9 bases map to TRBD1. CDR3 coding DNA: TGTGCCAGCACCTCCCGGGGTGGACAGGGGAATTCACCCCTCCACTTT. Amino acids: CASTSRGGQGNSPLHF.